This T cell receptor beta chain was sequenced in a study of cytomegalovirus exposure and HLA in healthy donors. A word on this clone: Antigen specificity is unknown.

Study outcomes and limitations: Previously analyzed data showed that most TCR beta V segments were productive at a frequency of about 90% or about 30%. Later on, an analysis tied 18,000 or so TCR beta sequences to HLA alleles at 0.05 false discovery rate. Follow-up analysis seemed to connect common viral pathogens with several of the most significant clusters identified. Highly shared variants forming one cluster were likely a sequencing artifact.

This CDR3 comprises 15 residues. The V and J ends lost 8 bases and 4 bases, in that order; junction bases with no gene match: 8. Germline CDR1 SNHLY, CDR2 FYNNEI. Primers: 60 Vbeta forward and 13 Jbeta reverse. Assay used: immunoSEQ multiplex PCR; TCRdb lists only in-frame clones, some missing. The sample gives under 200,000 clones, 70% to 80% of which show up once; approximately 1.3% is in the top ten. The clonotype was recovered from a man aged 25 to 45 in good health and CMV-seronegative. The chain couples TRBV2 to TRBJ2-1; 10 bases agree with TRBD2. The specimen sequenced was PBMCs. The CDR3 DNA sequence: TGTGCCAGCCCTAAAACGACTAGCGGGTACAATGAGCAGTTCTTC. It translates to CASPKTTSGYNEQFF.